This T cell receptor (beta chain) was obtained from a study of resident and recirculating memory T cells in vitiligo. Study-level information: Each patient gave two lesional and two nonlesional epidermal shave biopsies, plus PBMCs. General study results and limits: Non-conserved TCRs across sites and patients suggested distinct clones per lesion.

Produced via immunoSEQ multiplex PCR; TCRdb's table is partial and in-frame only. The data contain 35,000 to 45,000 clones, around 90% of them singletons. This clone was seen once. Its antigen is unknown. The V and J ends lost 0 bases and 2 bases respectively, with 8 bases between them. The CDR3 is made up of 15 amino acids. Germline V lookup: CDR1 MNHNS, CDR2 SASEGT. Stability required unchanged lesions during the previous 6 months. No vitiligo treatment was given during the prior three months. Sequencing input: blood. V usage is TRBV6-1 and J usage is TRBJ1-5; D gene unclear. This clonotype originated in a male donor with vitiligo. The CDR3 DNA is TGTGCCAGCAGTGAAGCCCCGGGAGGCAATCAGCCCCAGCATTTT. Its protein is CASSEAPGGNQPQHF.